These 4 T cell receptor beta chains originate from one sample sequenced in a study of T-cell reconstitution after alpha-beta-depleted transplantation in children. TCRbeta library preparation incorporated unique molecular identifiers. Via MiXCR, TCRdb re-called the PCR reads, giving one row per CDR3 protein. The profile shows a few hundred thousand distinct CDR3 sequences, over 20% of them singletons. The sample here was PBMCs, taken before TCRalphabeta/CD19-depleted stem cell transplant. These receptors came from a boy in the first two years of life with Wiskott-Aldrich syndrome, due to receive a stem cell transplant.

This clonotype was observed a handful of times. The gene calls are TRBV12-3 or TRBV12-4 and TRBJ2-1; TRBD2 aligns across 8 bases. This CDR3 spans 15 amino acids. J gave up 5 bases and V 6 bases, and 9 bases lay outside the gene matches. The DNA for the CDR3 is TGTGCCAGCAGCCCTTGGACTAGCTCAAACAATGAGCAGTTCTTC. Its translation is CASSPWTSSNNEQFF.

This clonotype was observed a handful of times. The chain couples TRBV2 to TRBJ1-5; TRBD1 agrees at 7 bases. Germline values: CDR1 SNHLY, CDR2 FYNNEI. CDR3 length: 15 amino acids. V was pared by 6 bases and J by 3 bases, with 8 bases of the junction left unmatched. The CDR3 DNA sequence: TGTGCCAGCAGACCTACTACAGGGGTCAATCAGCCCCAGCATTTT. Encoded protein: CASRPTTGVNQPQHF.

The chain is built from TRBV28 and TRBJ2-7; 8 bases fit TRBD1. CDR3 length equals 14 residues. With V trimmed by 5 bases and J by 2 bases, 5 bases remained unmatched. Germline V gene data show CDR1 as MDHEN and CDR2 as SYDVKM. Here the CDR3 DNA reads TGTGCCAGCAGTCGATACAGGGGGACCTACGAGCAGTACTTC. Translated, it gives CASSRYRGTYEQYF. Full variable domain (rest looked up from reference TRBV28 and TRBJ2-7): DVKVTQSSRYLVKRTGEKVFLECVQDMDHENMFWYRQDPGLGLRLIYFSYDVKMKEKGDIPEGYSVSREKKERFSLILESASTNQTSMYLCASSRYRGTYEQYFGPGTRLTVT.

This chain joins TRBV12-3 or TRBV12-4 and TRBJ2-3; D unclear. The CDR3 has 13 residues. Trimming cost V 3 bases and J 4 bases, with 8 bases left between them. The CDR3 bases are TGTGCCAGCAGTTTCTCAGGCCCAGATACGCAGTATTTT. As protein: CASSFSGPDTQYF.